Listed below are T cell receptor beta chains from one sample, sequenced in a study of blood T cell repertoires in COVID-19. The repertoire was sequenced with immunoSEQ multiplex PCR; TCRdb's copy has only in-frame clones and lacks some. Counted here are 350,000 to 400,000 clones, roughly 92% occurring once; the ten biggest clones make up roughly 0.86%. Source material: PBMCs or T cells enriched from blood (not recorded which). These receptors were obtained from a middle-aged woman who had been exposed to COVID-19. Each CDR3 is given with its conserved first and last residue. D genes are given only for firm matches. Clone size is stated in some rows and not others, as once, few, many or a class when expanded.

size: -
V: TRBV2
J: TRBJ2-3
D: TRBD2
DNA: TGTGCCAGCAGTGAAAGGGGGCTAGCGGGAGAGGGGACAGATACGCAGTATTTT
CDR3: CASSERGLAGEGTDTQYF

size: -
V: TRBV29-1
J: TRBJ1-1
D: -
DNA: TGCAGCGTTGCCCAACTGGGAGGGTACACTGAAGCTTTCTTT
CDR3: CSVAQLGGYTEAFF

size: -
V: TRBV10-3
J: TRBJ2-7
D: -
DNA: TGTGCCATCAGTGAGGGGGCAGCTAAGCAGTACTTC
CDR3: CAISEGAAKQYF

size: -
V: TRBV7-2
J: TRBJ2-5
D: TRBD2
DNA: TGTGCCAGCAGCTGGGGACTAGCGGGACTACAAGAGACCCAGTACTTC
CDR3: CASSWGLAGLQETQYF

size: -
V: TRBV5-4
J: TRBJ1-4
D: TRBD1
DNA: TGTGCCAGCAGCCGAGGGGGCGAGGGCGAAAAACTGTTTTTT
CDR3: CASSRGGEGEKLFF

size: -
V: TRBV5-8
J: TRBJ1-2
D: -
DNA: TGTGCCAGCAGCTCCCGTGGCCCAGGGAACTATGGCTACACCTTC
CDR3: CASSSRGPGNYGYTF

size: once
V: TRBV12-3/TRBV12-4
J: TRBJ1-5
D: -
DNA: TGTGCCAGCAGTTTACCGGGGAATCAGCCCCAGCATTTT
CDR3: CASSLPGNQPQHF

size: -
V: TRBV7-9
J: TRBJ1-6
D: TRBD1
DNA: TGTGCCAGCAGCCCTCTACGACAGGGGTTTTCACCCCTCCACTTT
CDR3: CASSPLRQGFSPLHF

size: few
V: TRBV9
J: TRBJ2-3
D: TRBD2
DNA: TGTGCCAGCAGCGCGGGACTAGCGGGTGGCACAGATACGCAGTATTTT
CDR3: CASSAGLAGGTDTQYF

size: -
V: TRBV21-1
J: TRBJ2-1
D: -
DNA: TGTGCCAGCAGCAAAGTTAGCGGAGGGGACTACAATGAGCAGTTCTTC
CDR3: CASSKVSGGDYNEQFF

size: -
V: TRBV19
J: TRBJ2-3
D: TRBD2
DNA: TGTGCCAGTAGTATCCGGGCGGGGGATGGCACAGATACGCAGTATTTT
CDR3: CASSIRAGDGTDTQYF

size: -
V: TRBV7-2
J: TRBJ2-5
D: -
DNA: TGTGCCAGCAGCCACCAGGCCAAAACAGAGACCCAGTACTTC
CDR3: CASSHQAKTETQYF

size: few
V: TRBV6-5
J: TRBJ2-7
D: TRBD1
DNA: TGTGCCAGCAGGGGACAGACCGAGCAGTACTTC
CDR3: CASRGQTEQYF

size: few
V: TRBV30
J: TRBJ1-1
D: -
DNA: TGTGCCTGGAGTCAGGGGTGGGGGAACACTGAAGCTTTCTTT
CDR3: CAWSQGWGNTEAFF

size: -
V: TRBV15
J: TRBJ2-1
D: -
DNA: TGTGCCACCAGCCGACAGAGCACTGGGTACAATGAGCAGTTCTTC
CDR3: CATSRQSTGYNEQFF

size: -
V: TRBV29-1
J: TRBJ2-1
D: -
DNA: TGCAGCGTCGCCATGGTCGCGCAGGGTGAGCAGTTCTTC
CDR3: CSVAMVAQGEQFF

size: -
V: TRBV15
J: TRBJ2-5
D: -
DNA: TGTGCCACCAGCAGAGGCCCGCCTGATCAGGAGACCCAGTACTTC
CDR3: CATSRGPPDQETQYF

size: -
V: TRBV5-4
J: TRBJ2-7
D: -
DNA: TGTGCCAGCAGCTTGGACAGGGCCTACGAGCAGTACTTC
CDR3: CASSLDRAYEQYF

size: -
V: TRBV7-2
J: TRBJ2-6
D: -
DNA: TGTGCCAGCAGCCCTTGGGGAGGAGCTGGGGCCAACGTCCTGACTTTC
CDR3: CASSPWGGAGANVLTF

size: -
V: TRBV6-2/TRBV6-3
J: TRBJ2-1
D: TRBD2
DNA: TGTGCCAGCAGCCCCGGACTAGCGGGAGGGCGGAATGAGCAGTTCTTC
CDR3: CASSPGLAGGRNEQFF

size: -
V: TRBV10-3
J: TRBJ2-3
D: TRBD1
DNA: TGTGCCATCACCGAGACAGGGTTAGAGGGCACACACACAGATACGCAGTATTTT
CDR3: CAITETGLEGTHTDTQYF

size: -
V: TRBV9
J: TRBJ2-2
D: TRBD2
DNA: TGTGCCAGCAGCGGGGTCCTAGCGGGAGTCGGGGAGCTGTTTTTT
CDR3: CASSGVLAGVGELFF

size: -
V: TRBV10-2
J: TRBJ2-3
D: TRBD2
DNA: TGCGCCAGCAGTGAGTCCCTAGCGGGAGTATATACAGATACGCAGTATTTT
CDR3: CASSESLAGVYTDTQYF

size: -
V: TRBV7-9
J: TRBJ2-2
D: -
DNA: TGTGCCGGGAGTCTAGCAGCGAGGGCCGGGGAGCTGTTTTTT
CDR3: CAGSLAARAGELFF

size: -
V: TRBV19
J: TRBJ1-6
D: TRBD1
DNA: TGTGCCAGTAGTTTCGGTCACAGGGGCGAAAGAGGAAATTCACCCCTCCACTTT
CDR3: CASSFGHRGERGNSPLHF

size: -
V: TRBV19
J: TRBJ1-5
D: TRBD1
DNA: TGTGCCAGTAGTAAGACCTCAACAGGGGGGTGGGGGACCCAGCATTTT
CDR3: CASSKTSTGGWGTQHF

size: -
V: TRBV4-3
J: TRBJ1-5
D: TRBD1
DNA: TGCGCCAGCAGCCAAGAAGGGGGCGGCAATCAGCCCCAGCATTTT
CDR3: CASSQEGGGNQPQHF

size: -
V: TRBV6-5
J: TRBJ2-4
D: -
DNA: TGTGCCAGCAGCCTCGTCAAAAACATTCAGTACTTC
CDR3: CASSLVKNIQYF

size: few
V: TRBV25-1
J: TRBJ1-1
D: -
DNA: TGTGCCAGCACCGCTGCGCGGGCGAACACTGAAGCTTTCTTT
CDR3: CASTAARANTEAFF

size: -
V: TRBV7-3
J: TRBJ2-2
D: -
DNA: TGTGCCAGCAGCTCGTCGACAGGAAACACCGGGGAGCTGTTTTTT
CDR3: CASSSSTGNTGELFF

size: once
V: TRBV19
J: TRBJ1-2
D: TRBD1
DNA: TGTGCCAGTAGTTCCCGACAGGGAATCGGTGGCTACACCTTC
CDR3: CASSSRQGIGGYTF

size: -
V: TRBV27
J: TRBJ1-4
D: TRBD1
DNA: TGTGCCAGCAGTTCGGGACAGTCAACTAATGAAAAACTGTTTTTT
CDR3: CASSSGQSTNEKLFF